This T cell receptor (beta chain) was observed in a study of patients and donors after allogeneic stem cell transplantation (dated by TCRdb to 2020 to 2022). The library relied on RT-PCR. The sequencing machine was a NextSeq 550. TCRdb itself trimmed the public reads at Q25 with fastp, ran MiXCR and retained productive beta chains. Records with the same CDR3 protein are collapsed into one entry carrying the most frequent genes and DNA. This sample gives about a million distinct CDR3 sequences in total; more than 15% of them show up just once. The ten largest account for 5% to 6.5% of the sample. A remark on this clonotype: Its antigen remains undetermined. No much larger clone exists at a distance of one base, and base qualities are not known.

Taken from the germline V gene (reference sequence), the CDR1 and CDR2 loops are GTSNPN and SVGIG. Inclusive of the bounding cysteine and phenylalanine, the CDR3 is 14 residues long. Only the CDR3 part of the read is kept: 42 bases, read in frame from the first base. V and J are truncated by 4 bases and 3 bases respectively, leaving an intervening sequence of 15 bases. This receptor was obtained from a human donor who was either an allogeneic HSCT recipient or a stem cell or donor lymphocyte infusion donor (not recorded which). It is not recorded whose cells these are; they may come from a transplant donor. The chain is encoded by TRBV30 joined to TRBJ1-2; the D gene lacks a confident call. Sequencing was performed on blood, either unsorted or a sorted T cell fraction (not recorded which). The CDR3 region: CAWTSGRAYYGYTF. The nucleotide sequence reads TGTGCCTGGACTAGCGGGAGGGCCTACTATGGCTACACCTTC.